This T cell receptor (beta chain) came from a study of T cell responses to AZD1222 COVID-19 vaccine. Clones were read by immunoSEQ multiplex PCR, and TCRdb kept only the in-frame ones, dropping some. The sample consists of some 130,000 clones, 88% of them appearing once. Germline-derived CDR1 and CDR2 are MDHEN and SYDVKM. The V gene lost 3 bases and the J gene lost 7 bases, with 7 bases spanning the gap. The CDR3 runs 13 residues. V usage is TRBV28 and J usage is TRBJ1-6, with D uncertain. The sequenced sample was peripheral blood, obtained on day 0 of AZD1222 vaccination. The sequence came from an adult in good health. CDR3 loop: CASSLGINSPLHF. The DNA of the CDR3 is TGTGCCAGCAGTTTGGGCATAAATTCACCCCTCCACTTT.